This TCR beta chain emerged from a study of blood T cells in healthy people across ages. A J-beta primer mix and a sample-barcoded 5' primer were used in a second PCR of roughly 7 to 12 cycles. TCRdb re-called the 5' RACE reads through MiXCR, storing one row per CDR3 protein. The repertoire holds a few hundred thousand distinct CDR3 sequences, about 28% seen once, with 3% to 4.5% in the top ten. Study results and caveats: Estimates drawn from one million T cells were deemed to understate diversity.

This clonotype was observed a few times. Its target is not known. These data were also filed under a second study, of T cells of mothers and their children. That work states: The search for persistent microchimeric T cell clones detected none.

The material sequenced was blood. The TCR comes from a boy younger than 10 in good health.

DNA for the CDR3: TGTGCCAGCAGCTTAGACCGGGACTCCCCCTACGAGCAGTACTTC. Amino acid sequence: CASSLDRDSPYEQYF. The chain carries TRBV7-9 and TRBJ2-5, with a weak D call TRBD2 (6 bases). The end of the DNA fits TRBJ2-7 better, so the J call may be wrong. The CDR3 spans 15 residues. CDR1 SEHNR and CDR2 FQNEAQ come from the germline V gene (reference sequence).